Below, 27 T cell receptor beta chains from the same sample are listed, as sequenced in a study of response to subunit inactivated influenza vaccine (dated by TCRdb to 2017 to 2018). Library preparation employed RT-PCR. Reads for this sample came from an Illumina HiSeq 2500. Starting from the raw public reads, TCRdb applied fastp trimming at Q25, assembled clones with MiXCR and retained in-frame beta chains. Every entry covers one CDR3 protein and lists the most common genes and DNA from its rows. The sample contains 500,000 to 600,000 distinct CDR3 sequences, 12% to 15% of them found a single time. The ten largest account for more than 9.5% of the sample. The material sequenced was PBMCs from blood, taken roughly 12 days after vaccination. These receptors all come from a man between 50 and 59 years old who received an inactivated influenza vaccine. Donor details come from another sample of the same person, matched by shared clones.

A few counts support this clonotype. DNA of the CDR3: TGTGCCAGCAGTCCCCACGAGAGGGATGAGCGGGACCTCTCCGGGGGTCGGACAGATACGCAGTATTTT. Protein: CASSPHERDERDLSGGRTDTQYF. The J gene is TRBJ2-3, the V gene TRBV6-4; TRBD2 matches 7 bases. CDR1 and CDR2 (germline): MRHNA, SNTAGT. CDR3 size: 23 residues. V was pared by 5 bases and J by 3 bases, with 32 bases of the junction left unmatched.

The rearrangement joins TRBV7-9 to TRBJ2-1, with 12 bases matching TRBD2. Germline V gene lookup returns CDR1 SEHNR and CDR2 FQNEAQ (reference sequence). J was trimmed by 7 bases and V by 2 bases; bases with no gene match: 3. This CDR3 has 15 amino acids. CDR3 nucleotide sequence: TGTGCCAGCAGCTTACGACTAGCGGGGGAGAATGAGCAGTTCTTC. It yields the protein CASSLRLAGENEQFF.

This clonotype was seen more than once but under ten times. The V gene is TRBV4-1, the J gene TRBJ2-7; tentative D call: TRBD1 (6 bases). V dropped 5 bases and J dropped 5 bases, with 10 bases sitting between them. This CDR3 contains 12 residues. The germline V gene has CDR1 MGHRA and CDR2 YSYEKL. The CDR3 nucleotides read TGCGCCAGCAGCTCTACAGGGCACGAGCAGTACTTC. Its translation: CASSSTGHEQYF.

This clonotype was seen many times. CDR3 amino acids: CASSFGTGSTAFF. CDR3 DNA sequence: TGTGCCAGCAGCTTCGGGACAGGGTCAACAGCTTTCTTT. The gene calls are TRBV12-3 or TRBV12-4 and TRBJ1-1, with TRBD1 identical over 9 bases. The CDR3 is 13 residues long. With 6 bases clipped from V and 10 bases from J, the junction kept 9 bases outside the gene matches.

The CDR3 loop reads CSARTKMTGGLDGYTF. In DNA form, the CDR3 reads TGCAGTGCTAGAACAAAAATGACAGGGGGACTTGATGGCTACACCTTC. The V gene is TRBV20-1, the J gene TRBJ1-2, with 9 positions matching TRBD1. Losses at the gene ends were 2 bases for V and 6 bases for J; bases not matched to a gene: 13. Germline assignment: CDR1 DFQATT and CDR2 SNEGSKA (reference sequence). This CDR3 has 16 residues.

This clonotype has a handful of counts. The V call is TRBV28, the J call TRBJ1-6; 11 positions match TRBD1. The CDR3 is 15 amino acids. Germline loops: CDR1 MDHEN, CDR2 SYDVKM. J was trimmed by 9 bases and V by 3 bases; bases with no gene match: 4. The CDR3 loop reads CASSLGGTGGSPLHF. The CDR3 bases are TGTGCCAGCAGTTTGGGGGGGACAGGGGGTTCACCCCTCCACTTT.

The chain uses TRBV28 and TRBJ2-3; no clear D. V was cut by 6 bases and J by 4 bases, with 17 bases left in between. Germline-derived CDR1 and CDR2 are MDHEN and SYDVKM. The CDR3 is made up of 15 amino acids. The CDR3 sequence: CASSTPLIAPDTQYF. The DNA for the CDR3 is TGTGCCAGCAGCACCCCCCTCATTGCCCCAGATACGCAGTATTTT.

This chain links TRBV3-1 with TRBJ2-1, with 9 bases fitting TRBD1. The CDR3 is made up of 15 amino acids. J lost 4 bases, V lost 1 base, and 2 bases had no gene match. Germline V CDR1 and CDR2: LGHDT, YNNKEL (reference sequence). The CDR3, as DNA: TGTGCCAGCAGCCAAGGGGACAGGGTTTACAATGAGCAGTTCTTC. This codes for CASSQGDRVYNEQFF.

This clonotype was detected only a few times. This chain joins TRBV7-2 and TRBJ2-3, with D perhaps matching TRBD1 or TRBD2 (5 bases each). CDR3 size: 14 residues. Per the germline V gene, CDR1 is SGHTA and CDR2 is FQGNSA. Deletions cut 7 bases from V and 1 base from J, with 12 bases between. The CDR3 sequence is CASNYGGGTDTQYF. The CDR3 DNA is TGTGCCAGCAACTATGGGGGAGGCACAGATACGCAGTATTTT. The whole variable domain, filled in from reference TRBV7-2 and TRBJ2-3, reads GAGVSQSPSNKVTEKGKDVELRCDPISGHTALYWYRQSLGQGLEFLIYFQGNSAPDKSGLPSDRFSAERTGGSVSTLTIQRTQQEDSAVYLCASNYGGGTDTQYFGPGTRLTVL.

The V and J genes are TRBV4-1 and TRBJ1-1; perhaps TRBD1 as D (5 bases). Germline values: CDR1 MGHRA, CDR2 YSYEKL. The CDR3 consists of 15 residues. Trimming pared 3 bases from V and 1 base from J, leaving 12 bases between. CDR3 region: CASSQYGAKNTEAFF. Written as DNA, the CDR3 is TGCGCCAGCAGCCAGTACGGGGCCAAGAACACTGAAGCTTTCTTT.

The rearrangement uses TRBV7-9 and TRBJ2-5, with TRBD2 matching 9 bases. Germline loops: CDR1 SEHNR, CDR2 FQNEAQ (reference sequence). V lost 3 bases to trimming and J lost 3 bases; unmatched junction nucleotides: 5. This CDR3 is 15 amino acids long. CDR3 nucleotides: TGTGCCAGCAGCTTTATTTCTAGCGGGGAAGAGACCCAGTACTTC. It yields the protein CASSFISSGEETQYF.

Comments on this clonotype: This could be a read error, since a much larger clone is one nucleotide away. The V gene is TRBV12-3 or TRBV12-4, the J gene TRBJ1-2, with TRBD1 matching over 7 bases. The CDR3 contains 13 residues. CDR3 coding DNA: TGTACCAGCAGTGGGGACAGCGTCTATGGCTACACCTTC. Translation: CTSSGDSVYGYTF.

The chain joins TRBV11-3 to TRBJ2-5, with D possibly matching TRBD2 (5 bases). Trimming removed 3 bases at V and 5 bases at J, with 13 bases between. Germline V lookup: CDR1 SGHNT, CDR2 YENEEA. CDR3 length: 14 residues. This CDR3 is CASSLWETYETQYF. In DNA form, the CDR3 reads TGTGCCAGCAGCTTGTGGGAGACATATGAGACCCAGTACTTC.

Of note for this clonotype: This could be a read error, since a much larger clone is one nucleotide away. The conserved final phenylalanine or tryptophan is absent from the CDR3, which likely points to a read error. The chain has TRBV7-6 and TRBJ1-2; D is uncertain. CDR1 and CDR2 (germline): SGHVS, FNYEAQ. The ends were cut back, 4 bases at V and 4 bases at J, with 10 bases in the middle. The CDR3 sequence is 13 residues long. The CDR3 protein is CASSSDGGYGYTI. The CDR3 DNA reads TGTGCCAGCAGCTCGGACGGAGGCTATGGCTACACCATC.

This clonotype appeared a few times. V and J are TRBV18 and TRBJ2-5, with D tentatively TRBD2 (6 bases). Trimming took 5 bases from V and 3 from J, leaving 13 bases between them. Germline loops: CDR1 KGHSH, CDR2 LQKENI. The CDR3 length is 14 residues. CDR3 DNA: TGTGCCAGCTCATCCCGATCGGGGGAAGAGACCCAGTACTTC. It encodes CASSSRSGEETQYF.

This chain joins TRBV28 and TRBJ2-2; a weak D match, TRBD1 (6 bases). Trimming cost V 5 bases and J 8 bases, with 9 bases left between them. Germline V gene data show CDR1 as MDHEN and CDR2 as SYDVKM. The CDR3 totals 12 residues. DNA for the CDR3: TGTGCCAGCAGTCTCGGACAGGGGGAGCTGTTTTTT. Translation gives CASSLGQGELFF.

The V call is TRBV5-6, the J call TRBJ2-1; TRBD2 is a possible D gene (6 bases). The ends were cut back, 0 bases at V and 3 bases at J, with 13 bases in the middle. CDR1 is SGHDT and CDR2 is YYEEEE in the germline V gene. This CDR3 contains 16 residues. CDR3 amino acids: CASSLAVAGYYNEQFF. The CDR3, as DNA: TGTGCCAGCAGCTTGGCCGTTGCGGGATACTACAATGAGCAGTTCTTC.

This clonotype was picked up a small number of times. The CDR3 DNA sequence: TGTGCCAGCAGCTTTGTGACAGGGAGCTACGAGCAGTACTTC. It codes for CASSFVTGSYEQYF. V is TRBV7-9 and J is TRBJ2-7, with 7 bases that match TRBD1. Germline V gives CDR1 SEHNR, CDR2 FQNEAQ (reference sequence). This CDR3 has 14 amino acids. With V trimmed by 3 bases and J by 3 bases, 5 bases remained unmatched. Supplemented by reference TRBV7-9 and TRBJ2-7, the full variable domain reads DTGVSQNPRHKITKRGQNVTFRCDPISEHNRLYWYRQTLGQGPEFLTYFQNEAQLEKSRLLSDRFSAERPKGSFSTLEIQRTEQGDSAMYLCASSFVTGSYEQYFGPGTRLTVT.

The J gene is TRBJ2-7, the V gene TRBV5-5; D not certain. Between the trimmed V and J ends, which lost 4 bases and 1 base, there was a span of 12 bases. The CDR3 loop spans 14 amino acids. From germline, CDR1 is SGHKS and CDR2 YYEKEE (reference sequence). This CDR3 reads CASSQDGPSYEQYF. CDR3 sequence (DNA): TGTGCCAGCAGCCAAGACGGGCCATCCTACGAGCAGTACTTC.

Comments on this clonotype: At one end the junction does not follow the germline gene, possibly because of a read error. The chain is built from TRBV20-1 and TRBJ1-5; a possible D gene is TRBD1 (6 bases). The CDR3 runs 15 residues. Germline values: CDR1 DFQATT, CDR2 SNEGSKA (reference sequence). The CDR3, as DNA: TGCAGTGCTGGGGGGGGACAAGGCGTTAATCGGCCCCAGCATTTT. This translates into CSAGGGQGVNRPQHF.

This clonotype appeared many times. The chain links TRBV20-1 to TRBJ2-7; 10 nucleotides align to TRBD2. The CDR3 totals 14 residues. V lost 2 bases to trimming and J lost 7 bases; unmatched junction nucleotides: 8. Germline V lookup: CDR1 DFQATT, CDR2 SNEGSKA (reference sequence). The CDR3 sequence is CSARLAGVPKEQYF. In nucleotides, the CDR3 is TGCAGTGCTAGACTAGCGGGAGTGCCGAAAGAGCAGTACTTC.

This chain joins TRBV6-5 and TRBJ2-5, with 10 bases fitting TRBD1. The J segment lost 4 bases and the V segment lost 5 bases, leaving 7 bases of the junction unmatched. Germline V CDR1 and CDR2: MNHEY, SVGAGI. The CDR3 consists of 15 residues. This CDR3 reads CASSHRGQGGETQYF. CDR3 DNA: TGTGCCAGCAGTCACCGCGGACAGGGGGGAGAGACCCAGTACTTC.

CDR3 sequence: CASSEGVAPLREQFF. The CDR3 coding sequence is TGTGCCAGCAGTGAAGGGGTAGCGCCCCTTCGAGAGCAGTTCTTC. The chain uses TRBV2 and TRBJ2-1; TRBD2 is a possible D gene (5 bases). This CDR3 region has 15 residues. Germline V lookup: CDR1 SNHLY, CDR2 FYNNEI. V lost 1 base, J lost 10 bases, and 17 bases lay in between.

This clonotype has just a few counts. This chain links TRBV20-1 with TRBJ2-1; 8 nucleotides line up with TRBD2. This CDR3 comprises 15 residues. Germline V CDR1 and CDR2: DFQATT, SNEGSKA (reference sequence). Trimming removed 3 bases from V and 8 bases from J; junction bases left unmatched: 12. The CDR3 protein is CSARRGLERFHEQFF. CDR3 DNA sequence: TGCAGTGCTAGGAGGGGACTAGAAAGATTTCATGAGCAGTTCTTC.

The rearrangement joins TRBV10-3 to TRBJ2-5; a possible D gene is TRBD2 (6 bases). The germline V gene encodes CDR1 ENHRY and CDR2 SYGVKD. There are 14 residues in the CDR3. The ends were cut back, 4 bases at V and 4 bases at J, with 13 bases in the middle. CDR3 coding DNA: TGTGCCATCAGTGCCGTGGAGGGGCCAGAGACCCAGTACTTC. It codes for CAISAVEGPETQYF.

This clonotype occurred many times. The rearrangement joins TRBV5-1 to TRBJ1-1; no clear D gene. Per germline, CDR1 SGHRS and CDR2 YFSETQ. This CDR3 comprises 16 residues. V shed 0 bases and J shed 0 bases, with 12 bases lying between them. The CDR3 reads CASSLDPGGMNTEAFF. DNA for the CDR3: TGCGCCAGCAGCTTGGACCCAGGAGGGATGAACACTGAAGCTTTCTTT.

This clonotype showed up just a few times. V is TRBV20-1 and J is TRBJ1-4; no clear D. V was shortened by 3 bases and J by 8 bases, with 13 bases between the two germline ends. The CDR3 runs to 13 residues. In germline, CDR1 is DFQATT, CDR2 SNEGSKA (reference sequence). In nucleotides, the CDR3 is TGCAGTGCTAGTTCGGGGTTACGAGAAAAACTGTTTTTT. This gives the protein CSASSGLREKLFF.